This is a list of T cell receptor beta chains from one sample in a study of shared clonotypes between healthy human individuals. Clones were read by immunoSEQ multiplex PCR, and TCRdb kept only the in-frame ones, dropping some. The sample includes 2,500,000 or so clones, around 94% of them seen just once. The sample comprised naive CD4+ T cells sorted from blood. The receptors shown here come from a man aged 18 to 29 in good health. Both conserved end residues are part of each CDR3. The order of the fields is V gene, J gene, clone size, D gene, CDR3 DNA, CDR3 protein. The D gene is left open where the match is weak. Part of the rows lack a size; the others show once, few, many or a class for expanded clones.

v_gene: TRBV30; j_gene: TRBJ1-4; abundance: -; d_gene: TRBD1; CDR3nt: TGTGCCTGGAGTGTAAGGTCAGGGGGAGGTGAAAAACTGTTTTTT; CDR3aa: CAWSVRSGGGEKLFF
v_gene: TRBV5-1; j_gene: TRBJ2-7; abundance: -; d_gene: TRBD1; CDR3nt: TGCGCCAGCAGCTATGGACAGGGGAATATCCTGTACGAGCAGTACTTC; CDR3aa: CASSYGQGNILYEQYF
v_gene: TRBV7-2; j_gene: TRBJ2-3; abundance: -; d_gene: -; CDR3nt: TGTGCCAGCAGTTTTCCTCCGGGACCTCTCTATTTT; CDR3aa: CASSFPPGPLYF
v_gene: TRBV10-3; j_gene: TRBJ1-1; abundance: -; d_gene: -; CDR3nt: TGTGCCATCAGTCCGCAGGGCGCCGAATTCACTGAAGCTTTCTTT; CDR3aa: CAISPQGAEFTEAFF
v_gene: TRBV5-1; j_gene: TRBJ2-7; abundance: -; d_gene: -; CDR3nt: TGCGCCAGCAGCTTGACGTCTCCAGGTACCTCCTACGAGCAGTACTTC; CDR3aa: CASSLTSPGTSYEQYF
v_gene: TRBV29-1; j_gene: TRBJ1-1; abundance: -; d_gene: -; CDR3nt: TGCAGCGTACGACCCGCTCAGGACATTGGGGCTTTCTTT; CDR3aa: CSVRPAQDIGAFF
v_gene: TRBV5-4; j_gene: TRBJ2-5; abundance: -; d_gene: -; CDR3nt: TGTGCCAGCAGCTTGGCGGGAAGGGCAGAGACCCAGTACTTC; CDR3aa: CASSLAGRAETQYF
v_gene: TRBV6-1; j_gene: TRBJ2-3; abundance: -; d_gene: -; CDR3nt: TGTGCCAGCAGTGGACAAGCTGGGACCCAACGCACAGATACGCAGTATTTT; CDR3aa: CASSGQAGTQRTDTQYF
v_gene: TRBV10-3; j_gene: TRBJ2-7; abundance: -; d_gene: -; CDR3nt: TGTGCCATCAGTGACCGGGCCGACCCCTACGAGCAGTACTTC; CDR3aa: CAISDRADPYEQYF
v_gene: TRBV5-4; j_gene: TRBJ2-1; abundance: -; d_gene: TRBD2; CDR3nt: TGTGCCAGCAGCCCAAGAATCGCTAGCGGGAGCTCCTACAATGAGCAGTTCTTC; CDR3aa: CASSPRIASGSSYNEQFF
v_gene: TRBV4-1; j_gene: TRBJ1-5; abundance: -; d_gene: TRBD1; CDR3nt: TGCGCCAGCAGCCCCACCCCCGGGACAGATAACCGAGGCAATCAGCCCCAGCATTTT; CDR3aa: CASSPTPGTDNRGNQPQHF
v_gene: TRBV1; j_gene: TRBJ2-3; abundance: -; d_gene: -; CDR3nt: TGCACCAGCAGCAAAGCGGGAGGGCCCCCAGATACGCAGTATTTT; CDR3aa: CTSSKAGGPPDTQYF
v_gene: TRBV12-5; j_gene: TRBJ1-2; abundance: -; d_gene: -; CDR3nt: TGTGCTAGTGGTTTGGTAGGCGGCTTGAACTATGGCTACACCTTC; CDR3aa: CASGLVGGLNYGYTF
v_gene: TRBV10-3; j_gene: TRBJ2-7; abundance: -; d_gene: -; CDR3nt: TGTGCCATCAAGTTCGGGGAGTCCTACGAGCAGTACTTC; CDR3aa: CAIKFGESYEQYF
v_gene: TRBV18; j_gene: TRBJ2-2; abundance: few; d_gene: -; CDR3nt: TGTGCCAGCTCGCGGCCGGGAGCCACCGGGGAGCTGTTTTTT; CDR3aa: CASSRPGATGELFF
v_gene: TRBV7-6; j_gene: TRBJ2-7; abundance: -; d_gene: TRBD1; CDR3nt: TGTGCCAGCAGCTCGGGACAGGGCGGCCGGGAGCAGTACTTC; CDR3aa: CASSSGQGGREQYF
v_gene: TRBV19; j_gene: TRBJ2-5; abundance: -; d_gene: TRBD1; CDR3nt: TGTGCCAGTAGTATCTGGGGACAGGGGGCTAGAGAGACCCAGTACTTC; CDR3aa: CASSIWGQGARETQYF
v_gene: TRBV14; j_gene: TRBJ1-4; abundance: -; d_gene: -; CDR3nt: TGTGCCAGCAGCCAAGTAGGAGGGACTAATGAAAAACTGTTTTTT; CDR3aa: CASSQVGGTNEKLFF
v_gene: TRBV10-3; j_gene: TRBJ1-1; abundance: -; d_gene: TRBD1; CDR3nt: TGTGCCATCAGTGAGCAATCGCAGGGGGCTGAAGCTTTCTTT; CDR3aa: CAISEQSQGAEAFF
v_gene: TRBV9; j_gene: TRBJ2-1; abundance: -; d_gene: TRBD2; CDR3nt: TGTGCCCGACCGACTAGCGAACGAAAGGACTTCAATGAGCAGTTCTTC; CDR3aa: CARPTSERKDFNEQFF